The rows below give T cell receptor beta chains drawn from one sample of a study of control samples from healthy donors and cancer patients. Using immunoSEQ multiplex PCR, the repertoire was profiled, and TCRdb retains in-frame clones only, with some absent. The sample has under 200,000 clones; about 94% are singletons. The sample taken for sequencing was PBMCs. These receptors were collected from a man in his fifties or sixties with colorectal cancer. Each CDR3 is given with its conserved first and last residue. The order of the fields is V gene, clone size, D gene, J gene, CDR3 DNA, CDR3 protein. The D gene is left open where the match is weak. Clone size, where shown, is once, few, many, or a class for clones that have expanded.

TRBV13	NA	TRBD1	TRBJ2-1	TGTGCCAGCAGCACGACAGGGGGCCGGCGGGATGAGCAGTTCTTC	CASSTTGGRRDEQFF
TRBV3-1/TRBV3-2	NA	NA	TRBJ1-2	TGTGCCAGCAGCCAAGAAGGCTACTACACCTTC	CASSQEGYYTF
TRBV19	once	NA	TRBJ2-7	TGTGCCAGTAGTATTATCCTGGACTTCGGTTTATACGAGCAGTACTTC	CASSIILDFGLYEQYF
TRBV3-1/TRBV3-2	NA	TRBD1	TRBJ1-4	TGTGCCAGCAGCCTCAGCGACAGGGGGCATGAAAAACTGTTTTTT	CASSLSDRGHEKLFF
TRBV5-1	once	NA	TRBJ1-2	TGCGCCAGCAGCACAAACCCGGCGGGACCAAACTATGGCTACACCTTC	CASSTNPAGPNYGYTF
TRBV19	NA	NA	TRBJ2-5	TGTGCCAGTAGAGAATTGCCGTTCGAGGCCCAGTACTTC	CASRELPFEAQYF
TRBV6-2/TRBV6-3	NA	NA	TRBJ2-5	TGTGCCAGCAGTTACAGGGACGCCGAAGAGACCCAGTACTTC	CASSYRDAEETQYF
TRBV6-2/TRBV6-3	NA	NA	TRBJ2-7	TGTGCCAGCAGTTACGGAAGGACCTACGAGCAGTACTTC	CASSYGRTYEQYF
TRBV5-1	NA	NA	TRBJ1-5	TGCGCCAGCAGCTTGGAAGGGGGGAATCAGCCCCAGCATTTT	CASSLEGGNQPQHF
TRBV6-2/TRBV6-3	few	NA	TRBJ1-2	TGTGCCAGCAGTTACTCGGGCAGATCTAACTATGGCTACACCTTC	CASSYSGRSNYGYTF
TRBV18	NA	NA	TRBJ1-6	TGTGCCAGCTCACCGGGGTCAGCCGTTCGTTCACCCCTCCACTTT	CASSPGSAVRSPLHF
TRBV5-1	NA	NA	TRBJ2-3	TGCGCCAGCAGCTTGGTGGGGGGTTATCGGTCCGTAGATACGCAGTATTTT	CASSLVGGYRSVDTQYF
TRBV18	once	TRBD1	TRBJ2-7	TGTGCCAGCTCACCCCTGACAGGGTTCGAGCAGTACTTC	CASSPLTGFEQYF
TRBV7-9	NA	NA	TRBJ1-1	TGTGCCAGCAGCTTAGACTTTAAAGGTCAGGGGAACACTGAAGCTTTCTTT	CASSLDFKGQGNTEAFF
TRBV7-9	NA	NA	TRBJ1-5	TGTGCCAGCAGCTTAGCGTCTTGGGGTTCTAGCAATCAGCCCCAGCATTTT	CASSLASWGSSNQPQHF
TRBV5-5	once	NA	TRBJ1-3	TGTGCCAGCAGCTTCGTCGAGGTCTCTGGAAACACCATATATTTT	CASSFVEVSGNTIYF
TRBV7-2	NA	TRBD2	TRBJ2-5	TGTGCCAGCAGCTTAGTAGCACTAGCGGGGGCCCAAGAGACCCAGTACTTC	CASSLVALAGAQETQYF
TRBV19	NA	TRBD1	TRBJ1-5	TGTGCCAGTAGTCCTCGACAGGGTGGCAATCAGCCCCAGCATTTT	CASSPRQGGNQPQHF
TRBV11-2	NA	NA	TRBJ2-5	TGTGCCAGCAGCCGGCAGAGCTCGGGGGAGACCCAGTACTTC	CASSRQSSGETQYF
TRBV19	NA	TRBD1	TRBJ2-5	TGTGCCAGTATGGGGACAGGACTCCCCAAAGAGACCCAGTACTTC	CASMGTGLPKETQYF
TRBV7-2	NA	NA	TRBJ1-2	TGTGCCAGCAGCTTAGACCAGGCGGGGGTCTATGGCTACACCTTC	CASSLDQAGVYGYTF
TRBV4-1	NA	TRBD2	TRBJ2-5	TGCGCCAGCAGCCTCGGACTAGCGGGGGGGCTGGGAGAGACCCAGTACTTC	CASSLGLAGGLGETQYF
TRBV5-6	NA	NA	TRBJ1-3	TGTGCCAGCAGCTTGGTACAGGGTAAAAACACCATATATTTT	CASSLVQGKNTIYF
TRBV7-2	NA	TRBD1	TRBJ1-5	TGTGCCAGCAGCTTAGGACAGGGATTTGGGTTGCGTCAGCCCCAGCATTTT	CASSLGQGFGLRQPQHF
TRBV12-3/TRBV12-4	NA	NA	TRBJ2-1	TGTGCCAGCAGTTTACTTAGAGGCAATGAGCAGTTCTTC	CASSLLRGNEQFF
TRBV27	NA	NA	TRBJ2-6	TGTGCCAGCAGTTTAAACACCGGGGCCAACGTCCTGACTTTC	CASSLNTGANVLTF
TRBV25-1	NA	NA	TRBJ2-1	TGTGCCAGCAGTGAATTAGTAGGACGGGTCAGCTACAATGAGCAGTTCTTC	CASSELVGRVSYNEQFF
TRBV7-9	NA	TRBD1	TRBJ2-6	TGTGCCAGCAGCTTAGCCGGGACAGGGAGGTCTGGGGCCAACGTCCTGACTTTC	CASSLAGTGRSGANVLTF
TRBV19	NA	TRBD1	TRBJ2-2	TGTGCCAGTAGTATAAGGGGGCGTCTCACCGGGGAGCTGTTTTTT	CASSIRGRLTGELFF
TRBV27	NA	NA	TRBJ2-1	TGTGCCAGCAGACAGGGATACTCCTACAATGAGCAGTTCTTC	CASRQGYSYNEQFF
TRBV20-1	NA	NA	TRBJ2-5	TGCAGTGCTAGCCAGGGAGGAACCCAGTACTTC	CSASQGGTQYF
TRBV2	NA	NA	TRBJ1-1	TGTGCCAGCACTGGGGAAATGAACACTGAAGCTTTCTTT	CASTGEMNTEAFF
TRBV5-1	NA	NA	TRBJ1-4	TGCGCCAGCAGATACGGGGAGGTACTGTTTTTT	CASRYGEVLFF
TRBV6-6	NA	NA	TRBJ1-1	TGTGCCAGCAGTATCAAGAGTGAAGCTTTCTTT	CASSIKSEAFF
TRBV19	few	TRBD2	TRBJ2-5	TGTGCCAGTAGTATAGGGACTAGCGGGGGGGTACAAGAGACCCAGTACTTC	CASSIGTSGGVQETQYF
TRBV10-3	NA	NA	TRBJ1-1	TGTGCCATCAGTGAGGGCACAGGGTACACTGAAGCTTTCTTT	CAISEGTGYTEAFF
TRBV28	NA	NA	TRBJ1-1	TGTGCCAGCACCCCCGGGGGCGGGCCCACTGAAGCTTTCTTT	CASTPGGGPTEAFF
TRBV30	NA	TRBD1	TRBJ2-7	TGTGCCTGGAGTGGGGGGAGACAGGGGGCGGACGAGCAGTACTTC	CAWSGGRQGADEQYF
TRBV6-2/TRBV6-3	NA	TRBD2	TRBJ2-5	TGTGCCAGCAGTGCCGGGACTAGCGGGGGTTCGGGGACCCAGTACTTC	CASSAGTSGGSGTQYF
TRBV7-2	once	TRBD2	TRBJ2-5	TGTGCCAGCAGCTTAGCATTAGCGGGGCTTCAAGAGACCCAGTACTTC	CASSLALAGLQETQYF
TRBV6-4	NA	NA	TRBJ2-1	TGTGCCAGCATAGGATCCAATGAGCAGTTCTTC	CASIGSNEQFF
TRBV4-3	NA	NA	TRBJ1-2	TGCGCCAGCAGCCAAGGTGGGGGGGCAGATGGGGAATATGGCTACACCTTC	CASSQGGGADGEYGYTF
TRBV30	once	NA	TRBJ1-5	TGTGCCTGGAGTGTACAAGGAAATAGCAATCAGCCCCAGCATTTT	CAWSVQGNSNQPQHF
TRBV15	NA	TRBD1	TRBJ2-7	TGTGCCACCAGCAGAGATGGGACAGCCTTCTACGAGCAGTACTTC	CATSRDGTAFYEQYF
TRBV5-8	NA	NA	TRBJ1-5	TGTGCCAGCCTGAGGGGGGATCAGCCCCAGCATTTT	CASLRGDQPQHF
TRBV10-1	NA	TRBD2	TRBJ2-1	TGCGCCAGCAGCCCGGGACTAGCATCTTACAATGAGCAGTTCTTC	CASSPGLASYNEQFF
TRBV18	NA	NA	TRBJ1-1	TGTGCCAGCTCCCCTGACGGGTTGAACACTGAAGCTTTCTTT	CASSPDGLNTEAFF
TRBV4-1	NA	NA	TRBJ1-3	TGCGCCAGCAGCCAAGATAACAGGTACTCTGGAAACACCATATATTTT	CASSQDNRYSGNTIYF
TRBV6-6	NA	TRBD2	TRBJ2-3	TGTGCCAGCAGTGGGGGACTAGCGGCCTACACAGATACGCAGTATTTT	CASSGGLAAYTDTQYF
TRBV19	NA	NA	TRBJ1-6	TGTGCCAGTAGTTTCTCCGGACAGTTATACCGGGTTAATTCACCCCTCCACTTT	CASSFSGQLYRVNSPLHF
TRBV7-2	NA	TRBD1	TRBJ1-1	TGTGCCAGCAGCCTACAGGGGGCGCGGACTGAAGCTTTCTTT	CASSLQGARTEAFF
TRBV5-4	once	TRBD1	TRBJ1-2	TGTGCCAGCAGCTTAGGGCAGGGGGCTGCTAACTATGGCTACACCTTC	CASSLGQGAANYGYTF